This T cell receptor beta chain was documented in a study of cytomegalovirus exposure and HLA in healthy donors. The PCR had 60 Vbeta and 13 Jbeta primers. Original handling: Later analysis identified 88 million or so unique TCR beta chains, roughly 11 million shared. Profiling relied on immunoSEQ multiplex PCR, and the TCRdb table lists in-frame clones only, not all of them. Clone size and the V and J calls come from that table; the DNA yielded D and trimming. The top ten clones hold 5% to 7.5% of a sample with over 110,000 clones, 75% to 85% of them seen once. This TCR was recovered from a woman aged 40 to 50 in good health and CMV-seropositive. The specimen was PBMCs.

CDR3 coding DNA: TGTGCCAGCAGCTTCCCAGGGGGGTATGGCTACACCTTC. This sequence encodes CASSFPGGYGYTF. The V gene is TRBV7-6, the J gene TRBJ1-2, with TRBD1 matching 7 bases. The CDR3 length is 13 residues. Germline loops: CDR1 SGHVS, CDR2 FNYEAQ. V trimming: 3 bases; J trimming: 5 bases; junction bases outside the gene matches: 3. Looking up the rest from reference TRBV7-6 and TRBJ1-2 gives the full variable domain: GAGVSQSPRYKVTKRGQDVALRCDPISGHVSLYWYRQALGQGPEFLTYFNYEAQQDKSGLPNDRFSAERPEGSISTLTIQRTEQRDSAMYRCASSFPGGYGYTFGSGTRLTVV.